The present T cell receptor beta chain was sequenced within a study of T cell changes during pregnancy in multiple sclerosis. This clone was observed a single time. Data came from immunoSEQ multiplex PCR; TCRdb stores just in-frame clones and leaves some out. The sample contains about 97,000 clones, 90% of which appear only once. The junction had 8 bases not matched to a gene; V was cut back by 6 bases and J by 4 bases. The CDR3 contains 15 residues. Germline V gene data show CDR1 as MNHEY and CDR2 as SVGAGI. The chain is built from TRBV6-5 and TRBJ1-1; 10 nucleotides agree with TRBD1. The sequence derives from a female donor in good health, enrolled as a control in a pregnancy study. The sample consisted of peripheral blood, taken in the second trimester of pregnancy. The CDR3 loop is CASRGRQGASTEAFF. The CDR3, as DNA: TGTGCCAGCAGAGGACGACAGGGGGCTAGCACTGAAGCTTTCTTT.